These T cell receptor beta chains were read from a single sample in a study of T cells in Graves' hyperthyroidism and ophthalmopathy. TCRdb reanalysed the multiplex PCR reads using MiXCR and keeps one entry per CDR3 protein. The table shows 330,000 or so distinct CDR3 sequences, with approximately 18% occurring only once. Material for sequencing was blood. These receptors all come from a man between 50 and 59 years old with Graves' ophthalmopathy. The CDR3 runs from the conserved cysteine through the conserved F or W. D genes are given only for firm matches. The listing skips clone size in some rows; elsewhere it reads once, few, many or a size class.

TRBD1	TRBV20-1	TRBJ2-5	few	TGCAGTGCTCTTTTCCGGACAGGGCAAGAGACCCAGTACTTC	CSALFRTGQETQYF
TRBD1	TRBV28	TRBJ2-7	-	TGTGCCAGCAGTTTATACGGGACAGGGTCGCGCGAGCAGTACTTC	CASSLYGTGSREQYF
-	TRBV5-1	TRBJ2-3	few	TGCGCCAGCAGCTTGGTGGCTAGCTGGACAGATACGCAGTATTTT	CASSLVASWTDTQYF
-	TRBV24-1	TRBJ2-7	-	TGTGCCACCAGTGATTCGGACGGGGACTACGAGCAGTACTTC	CATSDSDGDYEQYF
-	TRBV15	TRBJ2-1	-	TGTGCCACCAGCGAACGGGTCAACCCCTACAATGAGCAGTTCTTC	CATSERVNPYNEQFF
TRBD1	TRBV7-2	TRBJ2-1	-	TGTGCCAGCAGCCGCCAGGGGGCGTCCTACAATGAGCAGTTCTTC	CASSRQGASYNEQFF
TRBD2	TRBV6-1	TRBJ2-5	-	TGTGCCAGCCGGTCCCCGGGCGGGCGGGGGGAGACCCAGTACTTC	CASRSPGGRGETQYF
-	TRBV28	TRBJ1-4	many	TGTGCCAGCAGCTCAACAGGGCCAACTAATGAAAAACTGTTTTTT	CASSSTGPTNEKLFF
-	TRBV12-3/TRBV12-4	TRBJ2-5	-	TGTGCCAGCCTAGGGGAAGGAGAGACCCAGTACTTC	CASLGEGETQYF
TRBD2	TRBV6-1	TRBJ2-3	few	TGTGCCAGCAGTTCCCGGGGACTAGCGGGAGGGCCGCCAGATACGCAGTATTTT	CASSSRGLAGGPPDTQYF
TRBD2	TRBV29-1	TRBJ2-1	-	TGCAGCGTGGGGACTAGCTCCTACAATGAGCAGTTCTTC	CSVGTSSYNEQFF
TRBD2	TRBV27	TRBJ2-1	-	TGTGCCAGCCATACCTACTCTAGCGGGAGGGCCTGGTTCTTC	CASHTYSSGRAWFF
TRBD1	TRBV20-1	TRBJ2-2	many	TGCAGTGCGAAATCGACAGGGGCGGGGACCGGGGAGCTGTTTTTT	CSAKSTGAGTGELFF
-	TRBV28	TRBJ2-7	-	TGTGCCAGCGGGGCAGGGAGCGGAGGACTCTACGAGCAGTACTTC	CASGAGSGGLYEQYF
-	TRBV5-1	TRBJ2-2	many	TGCGCCAGCAGTCCCGGGGGGAACACCGGGGAGCTGTTTTTT	CASSPGGNTGELFF
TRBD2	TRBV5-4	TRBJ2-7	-	TGTGCCTTTAGCGGGAGAAGGTACGAGCAGTACTTC	CAFSGRRYEQYF
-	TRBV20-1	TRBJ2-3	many	TGCAGTGCTAGTAGGCGGGAAGTCCCCATAGAAGAGGGCACAGATACGCAGTATTTT	CSASRREVPIEEGTDTQYF
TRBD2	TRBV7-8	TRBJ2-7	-	TGTGCCAGCACCTTAGTCGAGGGACTAGCTAGCGAGCAGTACTTC	CASTLVEGLASEQYF
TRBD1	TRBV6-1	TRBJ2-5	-	TGTGCCAGCAGTGACCCAATGACAGGGATATTGGAGACCCAGTACTTC	CASSDPMTGILETQYF
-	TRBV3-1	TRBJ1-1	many	TGTGCCAGCAGCCAAGTGGTACAGCCGAACACTGAAGCTTTCTTT	CASSQVVQPNTEAFF
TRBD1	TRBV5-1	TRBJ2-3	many	TGCGCCAGCAGCTTGGAGGGACAGGCGGCAGATACGCAGTATTTT	CASSLEGQAADTQYF
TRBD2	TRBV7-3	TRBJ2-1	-	TGTGCCAGCAGGACTGGACTAGCGGGAGGGCCGTCCCACAATGAGCAGTTCTTC	CASRTGLAGGPSHNEQFF
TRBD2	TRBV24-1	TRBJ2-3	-	TGTACCACCAGTGACTTAGCGGGAGTCTCAGATACGCAGTATTTT	CTTSDLAGVSDTQYF
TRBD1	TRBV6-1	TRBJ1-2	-	TGTGCCAGTACGGGGACAGGGGCCACAGGAGGGGGCTACACCTTC	CASTGTGATGGGYTF
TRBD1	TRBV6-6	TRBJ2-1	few	TGTGCCAGCAGTTACGGGGACAGGGTGCGCGGTGAGCAGTTCTTC	CASSYGDRVRGEQFF
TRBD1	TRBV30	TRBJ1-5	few	TGTGCCTGGACCACGGGACAGGGGAACAATCAGCCCCAGCATTTT	CAWTTGQGNNQPQHF
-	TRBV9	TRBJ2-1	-	TGTGCCAGCAGCGTAGGGGCAGGGCTCAGCTACAATGAGCAGTTCTTC	CASSVGAGLSYNEQFF
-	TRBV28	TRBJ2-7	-	TGTGCCAGCGCTCTCCGGAGGGGGGGGGACAATGAGCAGTACTTC	CASALRRGGDNEQYF
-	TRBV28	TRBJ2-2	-	TGTGCCAGCAGGACAGAACCTACCGGGGAGCTGTTTTTT	CASRTEPTGELFF
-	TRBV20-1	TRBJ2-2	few	TGCAGTGCCAACAGGGACACCGGGGAGCTGTTTTTT	CSANRDTGELFF
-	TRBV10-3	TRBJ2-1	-	TGTGCCGTCAGTTATTCGGGCGGAGGGAACTCCTACAATGAGCAGTTCTTC	CAVSYSGGGNSYNEQFF
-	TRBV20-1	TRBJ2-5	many	TGCAGTGCGGCCCGGGACAGAGGTAGCGGGGAGACCCAGTACTTC	CSAARDRGSGETQYF
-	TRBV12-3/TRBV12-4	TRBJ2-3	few	TGTGCCAGCAGTTTAGGGCAGGCGTTCCCAGATACGCAGTATTTT	CASSLGQAFPDTQYF
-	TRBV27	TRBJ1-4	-	TGTGCCAGCAGTCCGTGGGGGCTCGGGGCAACTAATGAAAAACTGTTTTTT	CASSPWGLGATNEKLFF
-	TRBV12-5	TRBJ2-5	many	TGTGCTAGTGGTTTACCCACAGGATACCAAGAGACCCAGTACTTC	CASGLPTGYQETQYF
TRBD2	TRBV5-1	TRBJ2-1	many	TGCGCCAGCAGGTCCGTAGCGGGGTACAATGAGCAGTTCTTC	CASRSVAGYNEQFF
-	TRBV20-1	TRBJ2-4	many	TGCAGTGGAACCGACTCCGCGGCCAAAAACATTCAGTACTTC	CSGTDSAAKNIQYF
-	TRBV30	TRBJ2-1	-	TGTGCCTGGAGCCCCCAGGGGATTTATGAGCAGTTCTTC	CAWSPQGIYEQFF
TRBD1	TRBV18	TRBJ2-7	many	TGTGCCAGCTCACCCAGCGGACAGGGGGCCTACGAGCAGTACTTC	CASSPSGQGAYEQYF
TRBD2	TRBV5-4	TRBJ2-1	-	TGTGCCAGCAGCCCGTACGGGACTAGCGGGAGTAGGAATGAGCAGTTCTTC	CASSPYGTSGSRNEQFF
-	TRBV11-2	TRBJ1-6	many	TGTGCCAGCAGCTCGATGCTGGGGGGGGATTCACCCCTCCACTTT	CASSSMLGGDSPLHF
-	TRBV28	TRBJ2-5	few	TGTGCCAGCAGTAGCCCCCCCGGTAGGCAAGAGACCCAGTACTTC	CASSSPPGRQETQYF
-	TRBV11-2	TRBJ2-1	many	TGTGCCAGCGGCTTATCTTTCGGGACAGAGCAGTTCTTC	CASGLSFGTEQFF
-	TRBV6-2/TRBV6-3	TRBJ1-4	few	TGTGCCAGCTTGGGATTAGACGGGGGTGGTGAAAAACTGTTTTTT	CASLGLDGGGEKLFF
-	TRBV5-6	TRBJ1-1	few	TGTGCCAGCAGCCTGGCGAATCAAGGGCTGAACACTGAAGCTTTCTTT	CASSLANQGLNTEAFF
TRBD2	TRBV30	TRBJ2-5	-	TGTGCCTGGAAGACTGGGACTAATATGGAGACCCAGTACTTC	CAWKTGTNMETQYF
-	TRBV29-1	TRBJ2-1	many	TGCAGCGTTGAACAACGGACCTTCTACAATGAGCAGTTCTTC	CSVEQRTFYNEQFF
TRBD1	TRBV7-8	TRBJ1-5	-	TGTGCCAGCAGCTTAGAGCGGGACAGGTTCTTCGGTGGGGGCAATCAGCCCCAGCATTTT	CASSLERDRFFGGGNQPQHF
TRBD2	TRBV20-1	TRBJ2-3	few	TGCAGTGCTCCGCCTAGCGGAGATACGCAGTATTTT	CSAPPSGDTQYF